These 29 T cell receptor beta chains originate from one sample sequenced in a study of blood T cell repertoires in COVID-19. Sequencing was performed with immunoSEQ multiplex PCR; in TCRdb, only in-frame clones are kept and a portion is missing. This table holds about 400,000 clones, 88% found once. Sequences were obtained from PBMCs or T cells enriched from blood (not recorded which). These TCRs come from a woman aged 40 to 50 with acute COVID-19.

This clone was seen just once. V usage is TRBV4-2 and J usage is TRBJ2-1; 11 nucleotides agree with TRBD2. V gave up 0 bases and J gave up 3 bases; unmatched junction bases: 10. The CDR3 runs to 19 residues. Germline CDR1 reads LGHNA; CDR2 reads YNFKEQ. DNA for the CDR3: TGTGCCAGCAGCCAAGACTCTCCGGGACTAGCGGAGATCTACAATGAGCAGTTCTTC. Its protein is CASSQDSPGLAEIYNEQFF.

The V gene is TRBV7-6, the J gene TRBJ2-6; D gene uncertain. Per germline, CDR1 SGHVS and CDR2 FNYEAQ. The CDR3 has 15 residues. Between the trimmed V and J ends, which lost 5 bases and 4 bases, there was a span of 12 bases. CDR3 DNA sequence: TGTGCCAGCAGCCCAACTACTGGCGGGGCCAACGTCCTGACTTTC. Translated, it gives CASSPTTGGANVLTF.

V usage is TRBV3-1 (or the pseudogene TRBV3-2) and J usage is TRBJ1-6, with 9 bases matching TRBD1. Germline V gene data show CDR1 as LGHDT and CDR2 as YNNKEL (reference sequence). The J segment lost 12 bases and the V segment lost 5 bases, leaving 8 bases of the junction unmatched. CDR3 size: 14 residues. CDR3 in amino acids: CASSFGTGQEPLHF. The CDR3, as DNA: TGTGCCAGCAGCTTCGGGACAGGGCAAGAACCCCTCCACTTT.

This chain uses TRBV15 with TRBJ2-7, with 12 bases aligning to TRBD1. V was pared by 3 bases and J by 7 bases, with 4 bases of the junction left unmatched. The CDR3 length is 14 residues. The germline V gene has CDR1 LNHNV and CDR2 YYDKDF (reference sequence). The CDR3 nucleotides read TGTGCCACCAGCAGGGGACAGGGGGCGTGGGAGCAGTACTTC. Its translation: CATSRGQGAWEQYF. Full variable domain (missing parts from reference TRBV15 and TRBJ2-7): DAMVIQNPRYQVTQFGKPVTLSCSQTLNHNVMYWYQQKSSQAPKLLFHYYDKDFNNEADTPDNFQSRRPNTSFCFLDIRSPGLGDTAMYLCATSRGQGAWEQYFGPGTRLTVT.

This rearrangement joins TRBV27 to TRBJ2-7, with D possibly TRBD1 on 6 matching bases. The CDR3 is made up of 14 amino acids. The V end lost 3 bases, the J end lost 7 bases, and 16 bases lay between the germline ends. The germline V gene encodes CDR1 MNHEY and CDR2 SMNVEV (reference sequence). The CDR3 loop is CASSLGRGHAEQYF. DNA of the CDR3: TGTGCCAGCAGTTTGGGCAGGGGCCATGCGGAGCAGTACTTC.

V gene TRBV4-2 combines with J gene TRBJ2-5; maybe TRBD2 (6 bases). The V and J ends lost 4 bases and 4 bases respectively, with 13 bases between them. CDR1 and CDR2 (germline): LGHNA, YNFKEQ. This CDR3 region has 14 residues. CDR3 nucleotides: TGTGCCAGCAGCCCGGGACTCCGGCTAGAGACCCAGTACTTC. Its protein is CASSPGLRLETQYF.

V gene TRBV19 combines with J gene TRBJ2-3; no clear D. The length of the CDR3 is 14 residues. Germline lookup yields CDR1 LNHDA and CDR2 SQIVND (reference sequence). The V end lost 9 bases, the J end lost 1 base, and 14 bases lay between the germline ends. CDR3 region: CASQKTSRTDTQYF. CDR3 coding DNA: TGTGCCAGCCAGAAGACTTCCCGCACAGATACGCAGTATTTT. Variable domain in full (rest from reference TRBV19 and TRBJ2-3): DGGITQSPKYLFRKEGQNVTLSCEQNLNHDAMYWYRQDPGQGLRLIYYSQIVNDFQKGDIAEGYSVSREKKESFPLTVTSAQKNPTAFYLCASQKTSRTDTQYFGPGTRLTVL.

The chain links TRBV12-3 or TRBV12-4 to TRBJ1-5, with D unresolved. Trimming took off 4 bases at V and 7 bases at J, with 11 bases between the two ends. The CDR3 has 13 residues. The CDR3 coding sequence is TGTGCCAGCAGTTGGTGGTTCGGGCAGCCCCAGCATTTT. This sequence encodes CASSWWFGQPQHF.

The V gene is TRBV5-1, the J gene TRBJ2-7; 13 bases are shared with TRBD2. V dropped 4 bases and J dropped 4; count of bases not matched to a gene: 5. This CDR3 contains 15 residues. From germline, CDR1 is SGHRS and CDR2 YFSETQ. In DNA form, the CDR3 reads TGCGCCAGCAGCCTGACTAGCGGGGGGAGGTACGAGCAGTACTTC. Protein product: CASSLTSGGRYEQYF.

V gene TRBV29-1 combines with J gene TRBJ1-2, with D unresolved. The CDR3 is 12 amino acids. With 1 base removed from V and 1 base from J, the gap between germline ends came to 4 bases. Germline CDR1 reads SQVTM; CDR2 reads ANQGSEA. CDR3 in DNA: TGCAGCGTTGAAGCCAGTAACTATGGCTACACCTTC. Encoded protein: CSVEASNYGYTF.

J is TRBJ2-1 and V is TRBV19; 13 bases agree with TRBD2. The CDR3 is 17 amino acids. Germline loops: CDR1 LNHDA, CDR2 SQIVND (reference sequence). V dropped 2 bases and J dropped 4; count of bases not matched to a gene: 5. The CDR3 protein is CASSISGTSGKYNEQFF. CDR3 bases: TGTGCCAGTAGTATATCCGGGACTAGCGGGAAGTACAATGAGCAGTTCTTC.

The CDR3 DNA follows: TGCGCCAGCAGCCAAGGGAGGTTTAATGAGCAGTTCTTC. Translated, it gives CASSQGRFNEQFF. The V and J genes are TRBV4-1 and TRBJ2-1, with D tentatively TRBD2 (5 bases). The CDR3 loop spans 13 amino acids. Between the trimmed V and J ends, which lost 1 base and 7 bases, there was a span of 8 bases. Per germline, CDR1 MGHRA and CDR2 YSYEKL.

This clone has a single count. The rearrangement links TRBV18 to TRBJ1-4, with D possibly being TRBD1 (5 bases). Germline V CDR1 and CDR2: KGHSH, LQKENI. Trimming pared 4 bases from V and 7 bases from J, leaving 10 bases between. CDR3 length equals 13 residues. The CDR3 coding sequence is TGTGCCAGCTCACTTAGACAGACTGAAAAACTGTTTTTT. Its protein product is CASSLRQTEKLFF.

The rearrangement joins TRBV4-2 to TRBJ2-1; no clear D. Looked up from germline, CDR1 is LGHNA and CDR2 is YNFKEQ. This CDR3 is 15 amino acids long. Trimming took off 0 bases at V and 3 bases at J, with 9 bases between the two ends. CDR3 loop: CASSQDTQNYNEQFF. The CDR3 DNA reads as TGTGCCAGCAGCCAAGATACACAGAACTACAATGAGCAGTTCTTC.

This clone was detected only once. The chain combines TRBV5-8 with TRBJ2-5; 8 bases align to TRBD1. The CDR3 contains 16 residues. The ends lost 0 bases at V and 1 base at J; junction bases unmatched: 5. CDR1 SGHTS and CDR2 YDEGEE come from the germline V gene. This chain's CDR3 is CASSLEGTGGQETQYF. Here the CDR3 DNA reads TGTGCCAGCAGCTTGGAAGGTACAGGGGGCCAAGAGACCCAGTACTTC.

This clone was observed a few times. V gene TRBV5-5 combines with J gene TRBJ1-5, with a tentative D call TRBD1 (5 bases). V lost 3 bases to trimming and J lost 3 bases, with 10 bases between them. The CDR3 length is 14 residues. Germline loops: CDR1 SGHKS, CDR2 YYEKEE (reference sequence). Here the CDR3 reads CASSSRGHNQPQHF. CDR3 nucleotide sequence: TGTGCCAGCAGCTCAAGGGGCCACAATCAGCCCCAGCATTTT.

This clone showed up just once. This chain uses TRBV5-6 with TRBJ1-2; D gene unclear. The length of the CDR3 is 15 residues. The V and J ends lost 6 bases and 6 bases respectively, with 21 bases between them. Looked up from germline, CDR1 is SGHDT and CDR2 is YYEEEE. CDR3 sequence reads: CASTGSQAGNDGYTF. The CDR3 coding sequence is TGTGCCAGCACCGGATCCCAAGCGGGGAACGATGGCTACACCTTC.

The V call is TRBV19, the J call TRBJ2-5; 14 bases match TRBD2. This CDR3 has 18 amino acids. V gave up 3 bases and J gave up 5 bases; unmatched junction bases: 11. CDR1 LNHDA and CDR2 SQIVND come from the germline V gene (reference sequence). CDR3 amino acids: CASSIGLAGGLSGETQYF. In nucleotides, the CDR3 is TGTGCCAGTAGTATTGGACTAGCGGGGGGCTTGTCGGGGGAGACCCAGTACTTC.

This chain uses TRBV6-5 with TRBJ1-4; perhaps TRBD1 as D (5 bases). The V gene lost 0 bases and the J gene lost 3 bases, with 8 bases spanning the gap. CDR1 is MNHEY, CDR2 SVGAGI, per germline. The CDR3 has 15 residues. This CDR3 reads CASSYSGGANEKLFF. The CDR3 bases are TGTGCCAGCAGTTACTCGGGGGGTGCTAATGAAAAACTGTTTTTT.

J is TRBJ1-5 and V is TRBV27; D not certain. The germline V and J ends were trimmed by 3 bases and 7 bases, with 10 bases remaining between them. Germline V CDR1 and CDR2: MNHEY, SMNVEV (reference sequence). This CDR3 comprises 13 residues. This CDR3 is CASSFRREQPQHF. As DNA, the CDR3 is TGTGCCAGCAGTTTTCGGAGGGAACAGCCCCAGCATTTT.

This sequence joins TRBV5-1 and TRBJ2-2, with D possibly TRBD2 on 6 matching bases. V lost 7 bases, J lost 6 bases, and 7 bases lay in between. There are 11 residues in the CDR3. Germline values: CDR1 SGHRS, CDR2 YFSETQ. The CDR3 is CASGGAGELFF. DNA of the CDR3: TGCGCCAGCGGCGGGGCCGGGGAGCTGTTTTTT.

As for this clone: Other DNA sequences within the sample encode an identical CDR3. The chain uses TRBV12-3 or TRBV12-4 and TRBJ1-2; TRBD1 matches at 7 bases. The CDR3 covers 13 residues. Trimming took 3 bases from V and 4 from J; bases not matched to a gene: 2. The CDR3 loop is CASSLGQPYGYTF. The CDR3, as DNA: TGTGCCAGCAGTTTGGGACAGCCCTATGGCTACACCTTC.

This clone was counted a single time. The J gene is TRBJ2-7, the V gene TRBV6-5; 10 positions agree with TRBD2. The CDR3 length is 14 residues. Germline assignment: CDR1 MNHEY and CDR2 SVGAGI. V shed 7 bases, J shed 1 base, and the junction held 4 bases outside the gene matches. CDR3 amino acids: CASTGLADSYEQYF. The CDR3 DNA sequence: TGTGCCAGCACTGGACTAGCGGATTCCTACGAGCAGTACTTC.

The chain recombines TRBV21-1 with TRBJ2-1; the D call of TRBD1 is as the table states it, not checked on the DNA. TRBV21-1 is given as a pseudogene. This CDR3 is 15 amino acids long. The CDR3 region has the DNA TGTGCCAGCAGCAGGGGACAGGGGTCCTACAATGAGCAGTTCTTC. Translation: CASSRGQGSYNEQFF.

J is TRBJ1-4 and V is TRBV11-2, with 9 bases matching TRBD1. J gave up 8 bases and V 5 bases, and 9 bases lay outside the gene matches. The CDR3 is 15 amino acids. The V gene's germline CDR1 is SGHAT and CDR2 FQNNGV. CDR3 in amino acids: CASSPTYGQGEKLFF. CDR3 bases: TGTGCCAGCAGCCCCACGTACGGACAGGGGGAAAAACTGTTTTTT. The whole variable domain, remainder taken from reference TRBV11-2 and TRBJ1-4, is EAGVAQSPRYKIIEKRQSVAFWCNPISGHATLYWYQQILGQGPKLLIQFQNNGVVDDSQLPKDRFSAERLKGVDSTLKIQPAKLEDSAVYLCASSPTYGQGEKLFFGSGTQLSVL.

This clone occurred many times. V and J are TRBV7-9 and TRBJ1-6, with a weak D call TRBD1 (5 bases). CDR3 length: 15 amino acids. Germline V lookup: CDR1 SEHNR, CDR2 FQNEAQ (reference sequence). V lost 1 base and J 6 bases, leaving 10 bases between the germline ends. CDR3: CASSLGQGPNSPLHF. In DNA form, the CDR3 reads TGTGCCAGCAGCTTAGGGCAGGGCCCTAATTCACCCCTCCACTTT.

In the case of this clone: The sample has other DNA sequences that encode this CDR3 too. The chain has TRBV2 and TRBJ1-6, with a tentative D call TRBD1 (5 bases). From germline, CDR1 is SNHLY and CDR2 FYNNEI. CDR3 length equals 14 residues. Trimming took off 3 bases at V and 7 bases at J, with 10 bases between the two ends. Written as DNA, the CDR3 is TGTGCCAGCAGTGAGGGCAGGGTAAATTCACCCCTCCACTTT. Translation gives CASSEGRVNSPLHF.

The CDR3 nucleotides read TGTGCCAGCAGGGAAACAGGGGGCCTTGATTCACCCCTCCACTTT. The encoded protein is CASRETGGLDSPLHF. J is TRBJ1-6 and V is TRBV2, with TRBD1 identical over 9 bases. The V gene's germline CDR1 is SNHLY and CDR2 FYNNEI. The CDR3 consists of 15 residues. Trimming cost V 6 bases and J 8 bases; bases outside gene matches: 8.

The rearrangement joins TRBV6-4 to TRBJ2-2; 10 nucleotides line up with TRBD2. J gave up 2 bases and V 5 bases, and 2 bases lay outside the gene matches. The CDR3 length is 15 residues. Germline V CDR1 and CDR2: MRHNA, SNTAGT. The CDR3 loop is CASSQLAGNTGELFF. The CDR3 nucleotides are TGTGCCAGCAGTCAACTAGCGGGAAACACCGGGGAGCTGTTTTTT.